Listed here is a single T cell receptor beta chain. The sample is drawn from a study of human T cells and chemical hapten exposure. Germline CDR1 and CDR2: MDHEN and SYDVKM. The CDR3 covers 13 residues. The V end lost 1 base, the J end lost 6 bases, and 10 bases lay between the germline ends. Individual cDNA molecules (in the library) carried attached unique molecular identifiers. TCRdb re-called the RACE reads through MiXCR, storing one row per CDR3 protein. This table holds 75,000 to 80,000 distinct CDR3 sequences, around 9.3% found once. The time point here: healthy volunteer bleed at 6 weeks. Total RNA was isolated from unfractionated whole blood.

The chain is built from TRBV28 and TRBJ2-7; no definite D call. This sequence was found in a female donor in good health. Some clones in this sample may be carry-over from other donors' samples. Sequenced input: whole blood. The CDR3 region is CASSLFQVPEQYF. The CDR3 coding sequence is TGTGCCAGCAGTTTATTTCAGGTGCCCGAGCAGTACTTC. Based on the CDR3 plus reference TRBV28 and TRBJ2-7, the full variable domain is DVKVTQSSRYLVKRTGEKVFLECVQDMDHENMFWYRQDPGLGLRLIYFSYDVKMKEKGDIPEGYSVSREKKERFSLILESASTNQTSMYLCASSLFQVPEQYFGPGTRLTVT.